These T cell receptor beta chains were read from a single sample in a study of cytomegalovirus exposure and HLA in healthy donors. The method was immunoSEQ multiplex PCR; TCRdb's version includes in-frame clones alone and lacks a portion of them. The sample holds over 150,000 clones, 75% to 90% seen once. Material for sequencing was PBMCs. The receptor source for this set is a man aged 30-40 years in good health and CMV-seropositive. Both conserved end residues are part of each CDR3. Fields, in order: CDR3 protein, J gene, V gene, D gene. The D gene is left open where the match is weak.

CDR3 protein: CASSVEGQGVIRNTEAFF
J gene: TRBJ1-1
V gene: TRBV11-2
D gene: TRBD1

CDR3 protein: CAWTILAGSETQYF
J gene: TRBJ2-5
V gene: TRBV30
D gene: TRBD2

CDR3 protein: CASSGTTGHLTDTQYF
J gene: TRBJ2-3
V gene: TRBV9
D gene: .

CDR3 protein: CASATQADSPLHF
J gene: TRBJ1-6
V gene: TRBV9
D gene: .

CDR3 protein: CAWSVLRGRRGAAFF
J gene: TRBJ1-1
V gene: TRBV30
D gene: .

CDR3 protein: CASSVRTSGRAADTQYF
J gene: TRBJ2-3
V gene: TRBV9
D gene: TRBD2

CDR3 protein: CASTPGLLKTQYF
J gene: TRBJ2-5
V gene: TRBV6-1
D gene: .

CDR3 protein: CASSLDHSDTQYF
J gene: TRBJ2-3
V gene: TRBV7-6
D gene: .

CDR3 protein: CASSFPMTGDEAFF
J gene: TRBJ1-1
V gene: TRBV13
D gene: TRBD1

CDR3 protein: CASSPNAGYQPQHF
J gene: TRBJ1-5
V gene: TRBV27
D gene: .

CDR3 protein: CASRKTDRRIHSNQPQHF
J gene: TRBJ1-5
V gene: TRBV2
D gene: .

CDR3 protein: CATSTGTSVYEQYF
J gene: TRBJ2-7
V gene: TRBV15
D gene: TRBD2

CDR3 protein: CASTLEEANSGNTIYF
J gene: TRBJ1-3
V gene: TRBV2
D gene: .

CDR3 protein: CASSVPTGGSYEQYF
J gene: TRBJ2-7
V gene: TRBV7-2
D gene: TRBD2

CDR3 protein: CASSSQGYGYTF
J gene: TRBJ1-2
V gene: TRBV25-1
D gene: .

CDR3 protein: CASSLSYSYEQYF
J gene: TRBJ2-7
V gene: TRBV11-3
D gene: .

CDR3 protein: CASSLVRGTGELFF
J gene: TRBJ2-2
V gene: TRBV7-9
D gene: .

CDR3 protein: CASSPGQASYEQYF
J gene: TRBJ2-7
V gene: TRBV9
D gene: TRBD1

CDR3 protein: CASSFLPGQGSYEQYF
J gene: TRBJ2-7
V gene: TRBV27
D gene: TRBD1

CDR3 protein: CAWSLATGELFF
J gene: TRBJ2-2
V gene: TRBV30
D gene: .

CDR3 protein: CASSLNRPNTEAFF
J gene: TRBJ1-1
V gene: TRBV5-1
D gene: .

CDR3 protein: CASSLAGGLDTQYF
J gene: TRBJ2-3
V gene: TRBV5-1
D gene: TRBD2

CDR3 protein: CASSPEEDLAGVSYEQYF
J gene: TRBJ2-7
V gene: TRBV4-2
D gene: TRBD2

CDR3 protein: CASSRRDRGSGEQYF
J gene: TRBJ2-7
V gene: TRBV6-5
D gene: TRBD1

CDR3 protein: CAASGTDLYGYTF
J gene: TRBJ1-2
V gene: TRBV10-3
D gene: TRBD1

CDR3 protein: CASSFQGVSYNEQFF
J gene: TRBJ2-1
V gene: TRBV7-9
D gene: TRBD1

CDR3 protein: CASTSNTGETQYF
J gene: TRBJ2-5
V gene: TRBV5-1
D gene: .

CDR3 protein: CASSVVRVGLAAETQYF
J gene: TRBJ2-5
V gene: TRBV9
D gene: TRBD2

CDR3 protein: CASSQQGARDGYTF
J gene: TRBJ1-2
V gene: TRBV7-9
D gene: TRBD1

CDR3 protein: CARSLGAGRQPQHF
J gene: TRBJ1-5
V gene: TRBV5-3
D gene: .

CDR3 protein: CASRPGGPYQETQYF
J gene: TRBJ2-5
V gene: TRBV19
D gene: TRBD2

CDR3 protein: CASSQDGSTREQYF
J gene: TRBJ2-7
V gene: TRBV4-2
D gene: .

CDR3 protein: CASSSPAGRLTGELFF
J gene: TRBJ2-2
V gene: TRBV6-5
D gene: TRBD2

CDR3 protein: CASSRYNEQFF
J gene: TRBJ2-1
V gene: TRBV6-5
D gene: .

CDR3 protein: CATNSDTGELFF
J gene: TRBJ2-2
V gene: TRBV6-5
D gene: .

CDR3 protein: CASSKRDRGPSTEAFF
J gene: TRBJ1-1
V gene: TRBV5-1
D gene: TRBD1

CDR3 protein: CASSLRQGQPQHF
J gene: TRBJ1-5
V gene: TRBV11-3
D gene: .

CDR3 protein: CSVDPTGGRTDTQYF
J gene: TRBJ2-3
V gene: TRBV29-1
D gene: TRBD1

CDR3 protein: CASSVARGGSYETQYF
J gene: TRBJ2-5
V gene: TRBV9
D gene: TRBD2

CDR3 protein: CASSVEGTPGANVLTF
J gene: TRBJ2-6
V gene: TRBV5-8
D gene: .

CDR3 protein: CASSYYTTGGEAFF
J gene: TRBJ1-1
V gene: TRBV6-5
D gene: TRBD1

CDR3 protein: CASSPLRLGSGQYF
J gene: TRBJ2-7
V gene: TRBV11-2
D gene: .

CDR3 protein: CASSPAGGTPLTDTQYF
J gene: TRBJ2-3
V gene: TRBV5-4
D gene: .

CDR3 protein: CASSQEGTNDGEQYF
J gene: TRBJ2-7
V gene: TRBV4-2
D gene: TRBD2

CDR3 protein: CASSNRVSYEQYF
J gene: TRBJ2-7
V gene: TRBV19
D gene: .

CDR3 protein: CASSTRTSPVDAQYF
J gene: TRBJ2-3
V gene: TRBV18
D gene: TRBD2

CDR3 protein: CASTSTGGIGSYEQYF
J gene: TRBJ2-7
V gene: TRBV11-2
D gene: TRBD1

CDR3 protein: CASSLTGRSGANVLTF
J gene: TRBJ2-6
V gene: TRBV7-3
D gene: .

CDR3 protein: CASSLGLYGEYEQYF
J gene: TRBJ2-7
V gene: TRBV5-1
D gene: .

CDR3 protein: CASSLQGAGSPLHF
J gene: TRBJ1-6
V gene: TRBV19
D gene: TRBD1

CDR3 protein: CASSLDRALVFEQYF
J gene: TRBJ2-7
V gene: TRBV5-4
D gene: .

CDR3 protein: CAWAGGGNQPQHF
J gene: TRBJ1-5
V gene: TRBV30
D gene: TRBD1

CDR3 protein: CASSTTGGVTNEQFF
J gene: TRBJ2-1
V gene: TRBV19
D gene: TRBD1

CDR3 protein: CASSSGTGTGELFF
J gene: TRBJ2-2
V gene: TRBV11-3
D gene: TRBD1

CDR3 protein: CASRGRGGGYGYTF
J gene: TRBJ1-2
V gene: TRBV27
D gene: .

CDR3 protein: CASSPQMTLAHVAFF
J gene: TRBJ1-1
V gene: TRBV5-6
D gene: .

CDR3 protein: CASSQAPGQTYEQYF
J gene: TRBJ2-7
V gene: TRBV4-1
D gene: TRBD1

CDR3 protein: CASSIVPGESYEQYF
J gene: TRBJ2-7
V gene: TRBV19
D gene: .

CDR3 protein: CASSSRDRIEGDEQFF
J gene: TRBJ2-1
V gene: TRBV5-1
D gene: TRBD1